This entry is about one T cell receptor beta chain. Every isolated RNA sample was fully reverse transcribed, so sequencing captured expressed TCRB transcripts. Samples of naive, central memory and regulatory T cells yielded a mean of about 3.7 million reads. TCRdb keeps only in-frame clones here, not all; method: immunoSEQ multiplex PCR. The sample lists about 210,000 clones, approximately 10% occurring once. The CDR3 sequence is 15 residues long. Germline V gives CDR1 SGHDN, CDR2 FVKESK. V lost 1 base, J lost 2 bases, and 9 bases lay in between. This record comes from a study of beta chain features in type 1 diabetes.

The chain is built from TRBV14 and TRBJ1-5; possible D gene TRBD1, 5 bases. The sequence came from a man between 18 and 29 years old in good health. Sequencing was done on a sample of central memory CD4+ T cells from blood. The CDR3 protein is CASSQGGNGNQPQHF. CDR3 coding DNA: TGTGCCAGCAGCCAAGGGGGGAACGGCAATCAGCCCCAGCATTTT.